The rows below give T cell receptor beta chains drawn from one sample of a study of chemoradiotherapy in HPV16-positive cancers. Only in-frame clones appear in the TCRdb table, and some are missing; sequencing was by immunoSEQ multiplex PCR. The sample includes 5,500 or so clones, over 60% seen only once; the top ten take around two fifths. Sampling was conducted from a patient who underwent chemoradiotherapy. The receptor source for this set is a human donor with HPV-associated anogenital cancer. Both conserved end residues are part of each CDR3. A D gene is named only where the DNA matches it firmly. Rows may omit the clone size; those that give it use once, few, many or a size class.

D gene	clone size	J gene	V gene	CDR3 protein	CDR3 DNA
NA	NA	TRBJ1-6	TRBV4-2	CASSQQWARGSNSPLHF	TGTGCCAGCAGCCAACAATGGGCCAGGGGATCGAATTCACCCCTCCACTTT
NA	NA	TRBJ2-2	TRBV9	CASSVASDPGELFF	TGTGCCAGCAGCGTAGCAAGCGATCCCGGGGAGCTGTTTTTT
NA	few	TRBJ1-3	TRBV2	CATAGSGNTIYF	TGTGCCACCGCCGGGTCTGGAAACACCATATATTTT
NA	once	TRBJ1-5	TRBV19	CASTRRVFNQPQHF	TGTGCCAGTACCAGGAGAGTGTTCAATCAGCCCCAGCATTTT
NA	NA	TRBJ1-5	TRBV6-6	CASSVGRVDQPQHF	TGTGCCAGCAGTGTCGGAAGGGTAGATCAGCCCCAGCATTTT
TRBD1	NA	TRBJ2-1	TRBV29-1	CSADRGLTYNEQFF	TGCAGCGCAGACAGGGGGTTGACCTACAATGAGCAGTTCTTC
NA	NA	TRBJ1-6	TRBV7-6	CASSHEGGSPLHF	TGTGCCAGCAGCCACGAGGGCGGTTCACCCCTCCACTTT
TRBD2	NA	TRBJ2-1	TRBV7-9	CASSSGGGEQFF	TGTGCCAGCAGCTCGGGAGGAGGGGAGCAGTTCTTC
NA	NA	TRBJ1-1	TRBV19	CASSLRPGRGTEAFF	TGTGCCAGTAGTCTACGACCGGGAAGGGGGACTGAAGCTTTCTTT
TRBD2	NA	TRBJ2-1	TRBV29-1	CSGVAGVLNEQFF	TGCAGCGGGGTAGCGGGAGTTCTCAATGAGCAGTTCTTC
NA	large	TRBJ1-5	TRBV16	CASSQSYSRNQPQHF	TGTGCCAGCAGCCAATCGTACAGCCGCAATCAGCCCCAGCATTTT
TRBD1	NA	TRBJ1-1	TRBV30	CAWSVQDRHTEAFF	TGTGCCTGGAGTGTACAGGACAGGCACACTGAAGCTTTCTTT
NA	few	TRBJ1-2	TRBV5-1	CASSLSGVLAEYGYTF	TGCGCCAGCAGCTTGTCCGGGGTTCTGGCGGAGTATGGCTACACCTTC
TRBD1	NA	TRBJ2-7	TRBV15	CATSRVGDSSYEQYF	TGTGCCACCAGCAGAGTAGGGGACAGCTCCTACGAGCAGTACTTC
TRBD1	few	TRBJ2-2	TRBV19	CASSMGQGAGTGELFF	TGTGCCAGTAGTATGGGGCAGGGGGCGGGCACCGGGGAGCTGTTTTTT
NA	NA	TRBJ2-1	TRBV2	CASSEGPTRIYNEQFF	TGTGCCAGCAGTGAAGGCCCAACACGGATCTACAATGAGCAGTTCTTC
NA	NA	TRBJ2-7	TRBV9	CASSVDGPYEQYF	TGTGCCAGCAGCGTTGACGGACCGTACGAGCAGTACTTC
TRBD1	NA	TRBJ1-1	TRBV5-4	CASSPRVWTGKGSTEAFF	TGTGCCAGCAGCCCGAGGGTATGGACAGGGAAGGGGTCCACTGAAGCTTTCTTT
NA	NA	TRBJ2-3	TRBV4-2	CASSQERGPQDTQYF	TGTGCCAGCAGCCAAGAGAGGGGACCTCAAGATACGCAGTATTTT
NA	once	TRBJ2-2	TRBV2	CASTGVNTGELFF	TGTGCCAGCACAGGGGTGAACACCGGGGAGCTGTTTTTT
TRBD2	NA	TRBJ2-3	TRBV7-2	CASSWRLAGVDTQYF	TGTGCCAGCAGCTGGAGACTAGCGGGGGTAGATACGCAGTATTTT
TRBD1	few	TRBJ1-2	TRBV12-5	CASGGTGVSYGYTF	TGTGCTAGTGGTGGAACAGGGGTTAGCTATGGCTACACCTTC
NA	NA	TRBJ2-3	TRBV6-1	CASSRDTLTDTQYF	TGTGCCAGCAGTCGGGACACGCTCACAGATACGCAGTATTTT
NA	NA	TRBJ2-2	TRBV30	CAWSAILGGTGELFF	TGTGCCTGGAGTGCCATTTTGGGGGGCACCGGGGAGCTGTTTTTT
NA	few	TRBJ2-5	TRBV5-1	CASSLDRVGQETQYF	TGCGCCAGCAGCTTGGACAGGGTGGGACAAGAGACCCAGTACTTC
NA	NA	TRBJ1-6	TRBV6-1	CASSLNSWNSPLHF	TGTGCCAGCAGCCTTAACTCCTGGAATTCACCCCTCCACTTT
NA	NA	TRBJ2-3	TRBV7-2	CASSHGGPDTQYF	TGTGCCAGCAGCCACGGGGGGCCAGATACGCAGTATTTT
NA	NA	TRBJ2-3	TRBV4-3	CASSQVGGGTDTQYF	TGCGCCAGCAGCCAAGTCGGCGGGGGCACAGATACGCAGTATTTT
NA	NA	TRBJ1-4	TRBV28	CASSFSSLGNEKLFF	TGTGCCAGCAGTTTCAGCTCGCTCGGGAATGAAAAACTGTTTTTT
NA	NA	TRBJ2-7	TRBV5-6	CASSSRGWGEQYF	TGTGCCAGCAGCTCAAGGGGATGGGGCGAGCAGTACTTC
TRBD1	NA	TRBJ1-5	TRBV25-1	CASSGSGGNSNQPQHF	TGTGCCAGCAGTGGGTCAGGGGGCAATAGCAATCAGCCCCAGCATTTT
TRBD1	few	TRBJ1-1	TRBV13	CASSVWTGTEAFF	TGTGCCAGCAGCGTTTGGACAGGGACTGAAGCTTTCTTT
TRBD1	NA	TRBJ1-4	TRBV7-8	CASSPRQGIATNEKLFF	TGTGCCAGCAGCCCGAGACAGGGAATTGCAACTAATGAAAAACTGTTTTTT
TRBD2	NA	TRBJ2-5	TRBV5-1	CASSLAAAGGQETQYF	TGCGCCAGCAGCTTGGCCGCAGCGGGAGGGCAAGAGACCCAGTACTTC
NA	NA	TRBJ2-7	TRBV11-2	CASSLGAGYEQYF	TGTGCCAGCAGCTTAGGGGCAGGCTACGAGCAGTACTTC
TRBD1	NA	TRBJ1-1	TRBV11-2	CASSLVSGQGVGEAFF	TGTGCCAGCAGCTTAGTCTCCGGACAGGGAGTTGGTGAAGCTTTCTTT
TRBD1	NA	TRBJ1-2	TRBV27	CASRVGQGTGGYTF	TGTGCCAGCAGGGTGGGACAGGGGACGGGGGGCTACACCTTC
NA	NA	TRBJ1-6	TRBV5-5	CASSLFPAAVESPLHF	TGTGCCAGCAGCTTGTTCCCCGCCGCGGTAGAATCACCCCTCCACTTT
NA	NA	TRBJ1-1	TRBV19	CASSMTLVGANTEAFF	TGTGCCAGTAGTATGACCCTGGTCGGGGCGAACACTGAAGCTTTCTTT
TRBD2	NA	TRBJ2-7	TRBV4-3	CASSLGLAYEQYF	TGCGCCAGCAGCCTGGGACTAGCGTACGAGCAGTACTTC
TRBD1	few	TRBJ1-5	TRBV6-1	CASSDGQGWGNQPQHF	TGTGCCAGCAGTGATGGACAGGGTTGGGGCAATCAGCCCCAGCATTTT
TRBD2	NA	TRBJ2-1	TRBV18	CASSPSIGLAEYNEQFF	TGTGCCAGCTCACCCTCAATTGGACTAGCGGAATACAATGAGCAGTTCTTC
TRBD2	NA	TRBJ2-1	TRBV2	CASGLDILDEQFF	TGTGCCAGCGGACTAGATATTTTGGATGAGCAGTTCTTC
NA	NA	TRBJ1-2	TRBV2	CASFYGPTDHYGYTF	TGTGCCAGCTTCTACGGGCCGACGGATCACTATGGCTACACCTTC
NA	once	TRBJ1-5	TRBV5-8	CASSLRTGDQPQHF	TGTGCCAGCAGCCTGCGGACGGGGGATCAGCCCCAGCATTTT
NA	NA	TRBJ2-5	TRBV7-8	CASSLVRQIQETQYF	TGTGCCAGCAGCTTAGTTCGACAGATACAAGAGACCCAGTACTTC
TRBD1	NA	TRBJ2-7	TRBV5-6	CASSGRDSYEQYF	TGTGCCAGCAGCGGCCGGGACAGTTACGAGCAGTACTTC
TRBD1	once	TRBJ2-2	TRBV5-4	CASSLRQGKNGELFF	TGTGCCAGCAGCTTAAGACAGGGGAAGAACGGGGAGCTGTTTTTT
TRBD2	NA	TRBJ2-1	TRBV18	CASSPPGLAVYNEQFF	TGTGCCAGCTCACCACCGGGACTAGCGGTCTACAATGAGCAGTTCTTC
TRBD1	few	TRBJ2-2	TRBV25-1	CASSARQGDTGELFF	TGTGCCAGCAGTGCTCGACAGGGCGACACCGGGGAGCTGTTTTTT
NA	NA	TRBJ1-4	TRBV2	CASNHRTATNEKLFF	TGTGCCAGCAATCATAGGACAGCAACTAATGAAAAACTGTTTTTT